The rows below give T cell receptor beta chains drawn from one sample of a study of CD8+ T cells in alopecia areata. This table comes from immunoSEQ multiplex PCR, and its TCRdb copy is limited to in-frame clones, with some not included. Of 100,000 to 150,000 clones listed, over 60% were seen once; the top ten hold around 5.4%. This specimen was CD4+ T cells sorted from blood, taken at week 4, from a patient treated with tofacitinib. These receptor sequences come from a human donor with alopecia areata. Both conserved end residues are part of each CDR3. A D gene is named only where the DNA matches it firmly. Size values are once, few and many counts, or a class for expanded clones, and some rows have none.

clone_size j_call v_call d_call cdr3_nt cdr3_aa
once TRBJ1-2 TRBV6-5 NA TGTGCCAGCAGTTACTCCCCGGGAGGTGGCTATGGCTACACCTTC CASSYSPGGGYGYTF
NA TRBJ2-5 TRBV29-1 NA TGCAGCGCCGTCGGGACGGTGGTAGGAACCCAGTACTTC CSAVGTVVGTQYF
NA TRBJ2-1 TRBV7-6 NA TGTGCCAGCAGCTTAGCTAGGGGTGAGCAGTTCTTC CASSLARGEQFF
NA TRBJ1-2 TRBV29-1 TRBD1 TGCAGCGTTGGGAGGACAGGCGTAACTAACTATGGCTACACCTTC CSVGRTGVTNYGYTF
NA TRBJ1-5 TRBV5-1 NA TGCGCCAGCAGCTTGGATGGGCTGAGAAGCAATCAGCCCCAGCATTTT CASSLDGLRSNQPQHF
NA TRBJ2-3 TRBV19 TRBD2 TGTGCCAGTAGTAAAAGGACTAGCGGGAACACAGATACGCAGTATTTT CASSKRTSGNTDTQYF
NA TRBJ2-7 TRBV30 TRBD1 TGTGCCTGGAGACGGGGACAGGGAACCTACGAGCAGTACTTC CAWRRGQGTYEQYF
NA TRBJ2-2 TRBV7-2 NA TGTGCCAGCAGCAAAGGATGGGACACCGGGGAGCTGTTTTTT CASSKGWDTGELFF
NA TRBJ1-5 TRBV6-5 TRBD1 TGTGCCAGCAGACACAGGGGGAGCAATCAGCCCCAGCATTTT CASRHRGSNQPQHF
NA TRBJ2-5 TRBV7-6 NA TGTGCCAGCAGCCCACAGGGATACCGAGAGACCCAGTACTTC CASSPQGYRETQYF
NA TRBJ2-3 TRBV29-1 NA TGCAGCGTTTCGTGGAGGACCAACACAGATACGCAGTATTTT CSVSWRTNTDTQYF
NA TRBJ1-1 TRBV6-6 NA TGTGCCAGCAGTTACAGGATGAACACTGAAGCTTTCTTT CASSYRMNTEAFF
NA TRBJ1-1 TRBV25-1 NA TGTGCCAGCAGTGTCTTAAAGGGAACTGAAGCTTTCTTT CASSVLKGTEAFF
NA TRBJ2-7 TRBV6-5 TRBD1 TGTGCCAGCAGCCAACCGGGACAGGGCGGGCGAAAGCAGTACTTC CASSQPGQGGRKQYF
NA TRBJ1-2 TRBV23-1 NA TGCGCCAGCAATCAAACGGATGGCTACACCTTC CASNQTDGYTF
few TRBJ2-5 TRBV30 TRBD2 TGTGCCTGGAGTGAGGCTAGCGGTTACCAAGAGACCCAGTACTTC CAWSEASGYQETQYF
NA TRBJ2-1 TRBV2 NA TGTGCCAGCAGTGATTCGATTCCGCCGAGCTCCTACAATGAGCAGTTCTTC CASSDSIPPSSYNEQFF
NA TRBJ1-2 TRBV5-6 TRBD1 TGTGCCAGCAGTCTGGGACAGGGGGCTAGGGACTATGGCTACACCTTC CASSLGQGARDYGYTF
NA TRBJ1-1 TRBV30 NA TGTGCCTGGAGTCCTGAGGGAACTGAAGCTTTCTTT CAWSPEGTEAFF
few TRBJ2-1 TRBV29-1 TRBD2 TGCAGCGCAAAGGGGGGGTTAGCGGGAAATGAGCAGTTCTTC CSAKGGLAGNEQFF
NA TRBJ2-5 TRBV6-5 NA TGTGCCAGCAGTTACGACAGGGAGGGGACCCAGTACTTC CASSYDREGTQYF
NA TRBJ2-1 TRBV30 NA TGTGCCTGGAGTGTCCGGGGGAATGAGCAGTTCTTC CAWSVRGNEQFF
few TRBJ1-5 TRBV6-1 TRBD1 TGTGCCAGCAGACAGGGACAGGGGATGGTGCAGCCCCAGCATTTT CASRQGQGMVQPQHF
once TRBJ2-1 TRBV5-1 NA TGCGCCAGCAGCCACGGCCAGGGGGGTGAGCAGTTCTTC CASSHGQGGEQFF
NA TRBJ1-2 TRBV5-4 TRBD1 TGTGCCAGCAGCCCCGGACAGGGTAACTATGGCTACACCTTC CASSPGQGNYGYTF
NA TRBJ2-6 TRBV7-9 NA TGTGCCAGCACAATTAGGACGGGGGCCAACGTCCTGACTTTC CASTIRTGANVLTF
NA TRBJ2-7 TRBV5-1 TRBD1 TGCGCCAGCAGCAGAACCGGGACAGCAACCTACGAGCAGTACTTC CASSRTGTATYEQYF
NA TRBJ2-5 TRBV9 NA TGTGCCAGCAGCGTAGACGTAGAGGAGACCCAGTACTTC CASSVDVEETQYF
NA TRBJ2-2 TRBV27 NA TGTGCCAGCTTAACGTTTTTCTCGAACACCGGGGAGCTGTTTTTT CASLTFFSNTGELFF
NA TRBJ2-7 TRBV18 NA TGTGCCAGCTCAGTGAGCTCCTACGAGCAGTACTTC CASSVSSYEQYF
NA TRBJ1-4 TRBV5-4 TRBD1 TGTGCCAGCAGCGCCAGGGACAGTCCAACTAATGAAAAACTGTTTTTT CASSARDSPTNEKLFF
NA TRBJ1-4 TRBV5-1 TRBD1 TGCGCCAGCAGTTGGGGACAGGGGGCGCCTAATGAAAAACTGTTTTTT CASSWGQGAPNEKLFF
once TRBJ2-3 TRBV7-2 NA TGTGCCAGCAGCGAGCGATCGGGATCAGATACGCAGTATTTT CASSERSGSDTQYF
NA TRBJ2-1 TRBV7-2 NA TGTGCCAGCAGCATCCACAGGAGACCTACAGATGAGCAGTTCTTC CASSIHRRPTDEQFF
few TRBJ2-7 TRBV5-1 TRBD2 TGCGCCAGCAGCTTGGAAGGGACTAGCGGGGAGGAGCAGTACTTC CASSLEGTSGEEQYF
NA TRBJ1-2 TRBV5-6 TRBD1 TGTGCCAGCAGCTTGGCCGGACAGGGGGGATATGGCTACACCTTC CASSLAGQGGYGYTF
NA TRBJ2-3 TRBV7-2 NA TGTGCCAGCAGCTTAGCACAGACCTCGGATACGCAGTATTTT CASSLAQTSDTQYF
few TRBJ1-1 TRBV6-4 TRBD1 TGTGCCAGGGGACAGGGAAGGACTGAAGCTTTCTTT CARGQGRTEAFF
NA TRBJ1-5 TRBV9 NA TGTGCCAGCAGCCCTCGGGCCGATGATCAGCCCCAGCATTTT CASSPRADDQPQHF
NA TRBJ2-5 TRBV6-5 TRBD2 TGTGCCAGCAGTCGACTAGCGGGGGGTGTTGAGACCCAGTACTTC CASSRLAGGVETQYF
NA TRBJ2-3 TRBV9 NA TGTGCCAGCAGCGTAGAAAAAGATACGCAGTATTTT CASSVEKDTQYF
NA TRBJ2-5 TRBV5-6 TRBD2 TGTGCCAGCAGCTTGGCCTCGCTAGCGGGAGGAGGAGAGACCCAGTACTTC CASSLASLAGGGETQYF
NA TRBJ1-2 TRBV29-1 TRBD1 TGCAGCGCCCTAAGGGGGCAGGGAACTAACTATGGCTACACCTTC CSALRGQGTNYGYTF
NA TRBJ2-7 TRBV20-1 TRBD1 TGCAGTGCTAGAGGGGACAGCGAGCAGTACTTC CSARGDSEQYF
NA TRBJ1-2 TRBV9 TRBD1 TGTGCCAGCAGCGGGAACGCGTCCGACAGGGAGGGCTATGGCTACACCTTC CASSGNASDREGYGYTF
NA TRBJ1-1 TRBV19 NA TGTGCCAGTACCTCCGCAGCCGGAAGGACTGAAGCTTTCTTT CASTSAAGRTEAFF
NA TRBJ1-1 TRBV6-5 NA TGTGCCAGCACCGAAGCTTTCTTT CASTEAFF
NA TRBJ1-2 TRBV27 TRBD1 TGTGCCAGCAGCTTTGAAGTCGGACAGGGGGCTATGGGCTACACCTTC CASSFEVGQGAMGYTF
NA TRBJ1-2 TRBV15 NA TGTGCCACCAGCAGAAGACAGGTCTCCGGCTACACCTTC CATSRRQVSGYTF
few TRBJ1-2 TRBV30 TRBD1 TGTGCCTCCGGGACAGGGGACTATGGCTACACCTTC CASGTGDYGYTF
NA TRBJ2-4 TRBV30 NA TGTGCCTGGAGTGGCCCCCGGGGAGCAAACATTCAGTACTTC CAWSGPRGANIQYF
NA TRBJ2-3 TRBV7-6 TRBD2 TGTGCCAGCAGCTTGTTTAGCGGGGGGGCCGGTACGCAGTATTTT CASSLFSGGAGTQYF
NA TRBJ2-3 TRBV29-1 TRBD1 TGCAGCGGCTATCGGGGGACAGGGTCAGATACGCAGTATTTT CSGYRGTGSDTQYF